This record covers a single T cell receptor beta chain. The sample belongs to a study of control samples from healthy donors and cancer patients. Germline CDR1 is SGHRS and CDR2 is YFSETQ. Trimming shortened V by 5 bases and J by 0 bases, and 9 bases separated the two germline ends. The length of the CDR3 is 14 residues. The assay was immunoSEQ multiplex PCR, and TCRdb's table has in-frame clones only and misses some. The sample records approximately 88,000 clones, approximately 93% being singletons. The sample taken for sequencing was blood. The sequence was obtained from a woman under 40 in good health. The chain combines TRBV5-1 with TRBJ1-3, with D maybe TRBD1 (5 bases). DNA of the CDR3: TGCGCCAGCAGGGCAGGACACTCTGGAAACACCATATATTTT. Its translation: CASRAGHSGNTIYF.